Shown below are 2 T cell receptor beta chains from a single sample sequenced in a study of T cell repertoires in cytomegalovirus infection (dated by TCRdb to about 2019). TCRdb records Illumina HiSeq 1500 as the sequencer. TCRdb cleaned the public reads at Q25 with fastp, built clones with MiXCR and kept in-frame beta chains. Rows are unified per CDR3 protein, each entry keeping the most common DNA and genes. The sample records about 830,000 distinct CDR3 sequences, approximately 32% of which are singletons. Clones ranked in the top ten supply about an eighth of the sample. These receptors are not linked to any known antigen. This specimen's treatment or condition label, interpreted: in vitro stimulation with specific CMV peptide epitopes to enrich CMV-specific T cells. The sample consisted of cultured CD8+ T cells from PBMCs, taken from culture after CMV antigen stimulation. The receptor source for this set is a human donor in good health (CMV status not recorded). Some clones in this sample may be carry-over from other donors' samples.

This chain links TRBV6-5 with TRBJ2-1; 9 nucleotides agree with TRBD1. V shed 5 bases, J shed 8 bases, and the junction held 16 bases outside the gene matches. Germline loops: CDR1 MNHEY, CDR2 SVGAGI. The CDR3 extends over 17 amino acids. The chain's CDR3 is CASSHGGTGGPTYEQFF. The CDR3 DNA reads TGTGCCAGCAGTCACGGTGGTACAGGGGGCCCGACATATGAGCAGTTCTTC.

V is TRBV4-2 and J is TRBJ2-3, with 11 bases matching TRBD2. Germline CDR1 LGHNA, CDR2 YNFKEQ. CDR3 length: 16 amino acids. The V gene end was trimmed by 3 bases and the J gene end by 6 bases; junction bases not matched to a gene: 8. CDR3 coding DNA: TGTGCCAGCAGCCAGCTAGCGGGGGGTGCCCTGGATACGCAGTATTTT. It is translated as CASSQLAGGALDTQYF.